Listed below are T cell receptor beta chains from one sample, sequenced in a study of CD8 T cells in ankylosing spondylitis. TCRdb reprocessed the 5' RACE reads with MiXCR, giving one entry per CDR3 protein. The table lists roughly 150,000 distinct CDR3 sequences, approximately 9% of them singletons. Sample: blood, either unsorted or a sorted T cell fraction (not recorded which). The receptors were gathered from a female donor with ankylosing spondylitis or in good health (not recorded which). The CDR3 runs from the conserved cysteine through the conserved F or W. Each record gives: CDR3 DNA, CDR3 protein, J gene, V gene, D gene, clone size. The D gene is left open where the match is weak. Clone size is given for some rows only: seen once, a few or many times, or a class if the clone is expanded.

CDR3nt: TGTGCCATCAGTGATGGCGGGGGCGGGTACGAGCAGTACTTC
CDR3aa: CAISDGGGGYEQYF
j_gene: TRBJ2-7
v_gene: TRBV10-3
d_gene: -
abundance: -

CDR3nt: TGTGCCAGCAACCCGCCAGTGGGGCATCCCCGGGAGCTGTTTTTT
CDR3aa: CASNPPVGHPRELFF
j_gene: TRBJ2-2
v_gene: TRBV6-2/TRBV6-3
d_gene: -
abundance: few

CDR3nt: TGTGCCAGCAGTTTACGGACAGGGGGTTGGCAGCCCCAGCATTTT
CDR3aa: CASSLRTGGWQPQHF
j_gene: TRBJ1-5
v_gene: TRBV28
d_gene: TRBD1
abundance: -

CDR3nt: TGCAGCGCCGGACTAGCGGGAAGTCCTCCCTACAATGAGCAGTTCTTC
CDR3aa: CSAGLAGSPPYNEQFF
j_gene: TRBJ2-1
v_gene: TRBV29-1
d_gene: TRBD2
abundance: -

CDR3nt: TGTGCCAGCAGCTTGGCCGGGACAGGGGATGTGGATACGCAGTATTTT
CDR3aa: CASSLAGTGDVDTQYF
j_gene: TRBJ2-3
v_gene: TRBV5-8
d_gene: TRBD1
abundance: -

CDR3nt: TGCGCCAGCAGCCAGGGTATGGGCAGCGGGACTCGGTACGAGCAGTACTTC
CDR3aa: CASSQGMGSGTRYEQYF
j_gene: TRBJ2-7
v_gene: TRBV4-3
d_gene: TRBD2
abundance: few

CDR3nt: TGTGCCAGCAGCTCGTCGGGTTCCAGCGAGCAGTACTTC
CDR3aa: CASSSSGSSEQYF
j_gene: TRBJ2-7
v_gene: TRBV7-9
d_gene: -
abundance: -

CDR3nt: TGTGCCAGTAGGGCCACCGGGGAGCTGTTTTTT
CDR3aa: CASRATGELFF
j_gene: TRBJ2-2
v_gene: TRBV12-3/TRBV12-4
d_gene: -
abundance: many

CDR3nt: TGTGCCAGCAGTTCCCGCCCCGCTCCAGATACGCAGTATTTT
CDR3aa: CASSSRPAPDTQYF
j_gene: TRBJ2-3
v_gene: TRBV28
d_gene: -
abundance: -

CDR3nt: TGTGCCAGCAGCTCACACTCGACAGGGGCCTCAGCGGGCTACAATGAGCAGTTCTTC
CDR3aa: CASSSHSTGASAGYNEQFF
j_gene: TRBJ2-1
v_gene: TRBV5-4
d_gene: TRBD1
abundance: few

CDR3nt: TGCGCCAGCAGTGAGGAGGCGGGAGGGGTAGAGACCCAGTACTTC
CDR3aa: CASSEEAGGVETQYF
j_gene: TRBJ2-5
v_gene: TRBV10-1
d_gene: TRBD2
abundance: -

CDR3nt: TGTGCCAGCAGCTTGGGCAGGGGCACTGAAGCTTTCTTT
CDR3aa: CASSLGRGTEAFF
j_gene: TRBJ1-1
v_gene: TRBV27
d_gene: -
abundance: many

CDR3nt: TGTGCCAGTATCGGAGTAGCGGGAGCTGATGAGCAGTTCTTC
CDR3aa: CASIGVAGADEQFF
j_gene: TRBJ2-1
v_gene: TRBV19
d_gene: TRBD2
abundance: few

CDR3nt: TGTGCCAGCAGTTTATATATCGGGGAGCTGTTTTTT
CDR3aa: CASSLYIGELFF
j_gene: TRBJ2-2
v_gene: TRBV28
d_gene: -
abundance: -

CDR3nt: TGCGCCAGCAGCGCGGGACCTATGAACACTGAAGCTTTCTTT
CDR3aa: CASSAGPMNTEAFF
j_gene: TRBJ1-1
v_gene: TRBV5-1
d_gene: -
abundance: many

CDR3nt: TGTGCCAGTCCTCCCCCTGGGGCCTACAATGAGCAGTTCTTC
CDR3aa: CASPPPGAYNEQFF
j_gene: TRBJ2-1
v_gene: TRBV2
d_gene: -
abundance: few

CDR3nt: TGTGCCAGCAGCTTAGAGGGGTGGAACACTGAAGCTTTCTTT
CDR3aa: CASSLEGWNTEAFF
j_gene: TRBJ1-1
v_gene: TRBV7-9
d_gene: -
abundance: many

CDR3nt: TGTGCCAGCAGCGCAGGACTCCGTCCTTCCTACAATGAGCAGTTCTTC
CDR3aa: CASSAGLRPSYNEQFF
j_gene: TRBJ2-1
v_gene: TRBV12-3/TRBV12-4
d_gene: -
abundance: few

CDR3nt: TGTGCCAGCGGGACAGGGTTCCCAGATACGCAGTATTTT
CDR3aa: CASGTGFPDTQYF
j_gene: TRBJ2-3
v_gene: TRBV19
d_gene: TRBD1
abundance: few

CDR3nt: TGTGCCAGTCGGACTAGCGGGAGAAATAATGAGCAGTTCTTC
CDR3aa: CASRTSGRNNEQFF
j_gene: TRBJ2-1
v_gene: TRBV25-1
d_gene: TRBD2
abundance: many

CDR3nt: TGTGCCAGCAGCGAGAGCGGGAGTGCCAAAAACATTCAGTACTTC
CDR3aa: CASSESGSAKNIQYF
j_gene: TRBJ2-4
v_gene: TRBV9
d_gene: TRBD2
abundance: -

CDR3nt: TGTGCCAGCAGCCCTCCTGGTAGCAATCAGCCCCAGCATTTT
CDR3aa: CASSPPGSNQPQHF
j_gene: TRBJ1-5
v_gene: TRBV7-9
d_gene: -
abundance: few

CDR3nt: TGTGCCATCAGTGAGTCGAGTATCGCCTCCTACAATGAGCAGTTCTTC
CDR3aa: CAISESSIASYNEQFF
j_gene: TRBJ2-1
v_gene: TRBV10-3
d_gene: -
abundance: few

CDR3nt: TGTGCCAGCAGCTTAGGAGGACTAGCGGGATCCTACAATGAGCAGTTCTTC
CDR3aa: CASSLGGLAGSYNEQFF
j_gene: TRBJ2-1
v_gene: TRBV7-9
d_gene: TRBD2
abundance: many

CDR3nt: TGTGCCAGCAGCCAAGATGGTTTGGAAAAACTGTTTTTT
CDR3aa: CASSQDGLEKLFF
j_gene: TRBJ1-4
v_gene: TRBV3-1
d_gene: -
abundance: few

CDR3nt: TGTGCCAGCAGCCAAGGGAGCGGGCGGGAGCAAGAGACCCAGTACTTC
CDR3aa: CASSQGSGREQETQYF
j_gene: TRBJ2-5
v_gene: TRBV4-2
d_gene: TRBD2
abundance: few

CDR3nt: TGTGCCAGCAGTTACGGGGCTGGATACAATGAGCAGTTCTTC
CDR3aa: CASSYGAGYNEQFF
j_gene: TRBJ2-1
v_gene: TRBV6-5
d_gene: -
abundance: -

CDR3nt: TGTGCCACCAGTGAAGAGGGAAGGGAGCAGTTCTTC
CDR3aa: CATSEEGREQFF
j_gene: TRBJ2-1
v_gene: TRBV24-1
d_gene: -
abundance: few

CDR3nt: TGTGCCAGCAGCGTAGTAGCGCAAGCCTACAATGAGCAGTTCTTC
CDR3aa: CASSVVAQAYNEQFF
j_gene: TRBJ2-1
v_gene: TRBV9
d_gene: -
abundance: -

CDR3nt: TGCAGCGCGGAGGGGTCTCGTCCCGGAAAACTGTTTTTT
CDR3aa: CSAEGSRPGKLFF
j_gene: TRBJ1-4
v_gene: TRBV29-1
d_gene: -
abundance: many

CDR3nt: TGTGCCAGCAGCCAAACAAGGCACTCGAACACTGAAGCTTTCTTT
CDR3aa: CASSQTRHSNTEAFF
j_gene: TRBJ1-1
v_gene: TRBV4-2
d_gene: -
abundance: -

CDR3nt: TGCGCCAGCAGCCAAGTTCTGGGGTCAGATACGCAGTATTTT
CDR3aa: CASSQVLGSDTQYF
j_gene: TRBJ2-3
v_gene: TRBV4-3
d_gene: -
abundance: -

CDR3nt: TGTGCCAGCAGCCAAGGGAGCGAGCAGTACTTC
CDR3aa: CASSQGSEQYF
j_gene: TRBJ2-7
v_gene: TRBV7-6
d_gene: -
abundance: many

CDR3nt: TGTGCCAGCAGTGGACTAGCCTACAATGAGCAGTTCTTC
CDR3aa: CASSGLAYNEQFF
j_gene: TRBJ2-1
v_gene: TRBV2
d_gene: -
abundance: -

CDR3nt: TGCGCCAGCAGCGCGGACAGGGTTAAAGCGGGGATCCAAGAGACCCAGTACTTC
CDR3aa: CASSADRVKAGIQETQYF
j_gene: TRBJ2-5
v_gene: TRBV4-3
d_gene: -
abundance: -

CDR3nt: TGTGCCAGTACATTGGCGGGACAGGGGGCGGCTAGCGGCTACACCTTC
CDR3aa: CASTLAGQGAASGYTF
j_gene: TRBJ1-2
v_gene: TRBV12-3/TRBV12-4
d_gene: TRBD1
abundance: few

CDR3nt: TGCAGTGCTACCCTAGCGGGAGGGCCAACAGATACGCAGTATTTT
CDR3aa: CSATLAGGPTDTQYF
j_gene: TRBJ2-3
v_gene: TRBV20-1
d_gene: TRBD2
abundance: -

CDR3nt: TGTGCCAGCAAGGGACAGGGTAATGTCGACGAGCAGTTCTTC
CDR3aa: CASKGQGNVDEQFF
j_gene: TRBJ2-1
v_gene: TRBV10-3
d_gene: TRBD1
abundance: many

CDR3nt: TGTGCCAGCAGCGGTAACGACAGGGTGGGCGGGGAGCTGTTTTTT
CDR3aa: CASSGNDRVGGELFF
j_gene: TRBJ2-2
v_gene: TRBV9
d_gene: TRBD1
abundance: few

CDR3nt: TGTGCCAGCAGCCCCAGGGGCGGCAGTAGTAGTGAAAAACTGTTTTTT
CDR3aa: CASSPRGGSSSEKLFF
j_gene: TRBJ1-4
v_gene: TRBV7-6
d_gene: -
abundance: many

CDR3nt: TGTGCCAGCAGTCGGACAGGGAGCTCCTACAATGAGCAGTTCTTC
CDR3aa: CASSRTGSSYNEQFF
j_gene: TRBJ2-1
v_gene: TRBV2
d_gene: TRBD1
abundance: -

CDR3nt: TGCGCCAGCAGCCCACAGGGGGCAGGTAACGAGCAGTACTTC
CDR3aa: CASSPQGAGNEQYF
j_gene: TRBJ2-7
v_gene: TRBV5-1
d_gene: TRBD1
abundance: many

CDR3nt: TGTGCCAGCAGCCCCATCCCCTGGGGGGCCCGGGAGCAGTTCTTC
CDR3aa: CASSPIPWGAREQFF
j_gene: TRBJ2-1
v_gene: TRBV7-2
d_gene: -
abundance: -

CDR3nt: TGTGCCAGCAGCCAAGCAACGGGACCCTGGGCCTATGGCTACACCTTC
CDR3aa: CASSQATGPWAYGYTF
j_gene: TRBJ1-2
v_gene: TRBV3-1
d_gene: -
abundance: -

CDR3nt: TGTGCCAGCAGCGCCCTTTGGGGAAACACCATATATTTT
CDR3aa: CASSALWGNTIYF
j_gene: TRBJ1-3
v_gene: TRBV14
d_gene: -
abundance: few

CDR3nt: TGCGCCAGCAGCCAAGAAGAGAGCTCCTACGAGCAGTACTTC
CDR3aa: CASSQEESSYEQYF
j_gene: TRBJ2-7
v_gene: TRBV4-1
d_gene: -
abundance: few

CDR3nt: TGTGCCAGCAGCCTAGGGGCGGAAAGGTTGCGAGAGACCCAGTACTTC
CDR3aa: CASSLGAERLRETQYF
j_gene: TRBJ2-5
v_gene: TRBV11-2
d_gene: -
abundance: -

CDR3nt: TGCGCCAGCAGCTTCAGGGCCGGGGGAGGAAACATTCAGTACTTC
CDR3aa: CASSFRAGGGNIQYF
j_gene: TRBJ2-4
v_gene: TRBV5-1
d_gene: -
abundance: -

CDR3nt: TGTGCCAGCAGTTACTCGATCGTACCCACGAAAGGGAAGGGTGAGCAGTTCTTC
CDR3aa: CASSYSIVPTKGKGEQFF
j_gene: TRBJ2-1
v_gene: TRBV6-2/TRBV6-3
d_gene: -
abundance: many

CDR3nt: TGTGCCACCAGTGGCTCGGGCAATCAGCCCCAGCATTTT
CDR3aa: CATSGSGNQPQHF
j_gene: TRBJ1-5
v_gene: TRBV24-1
d_gene: -
abundance: -

CDR3nt: TGTGCCAGCAGCAATCCTGAAAAGAACACTGAAGCTTTCTTT
CDR3aa: CASSNPEKNTEAFF
j_gene: TRBJ1-1
v_gene: TRBV13
d_gene: -
abundance: once

CDR3nt: TGTGCCAGCAGCCAAGGGGAGCTAGCGGGAAACATTCAGTACTTC
CDR3aa: CASSQGELAGNIQYF
j_gene: TRBJ2-4
v_gene: TRBV4-2
d_gene: TRBD2
abundance: many

CDR3nt: TGTGCCAGCAGTTTATCGGGGCAGCTCAATGAGCAGTTCTTC
CDR3aa: CASSLSGQLNEQFF
j_gene: TRBJ2-1
v_gene: TRBV27
d_gene: -
abundance: few

CDR3nt: TGCAGTGCTAGAGACGACCCCCCCCAGGGTCCGTGGGAGACCCAGTACTTC
CDR3aa: CSARDDPPQGPWETQYF
j_gene: TRBJ2-5
v_gene: TRBV20-1
d_gene: -
abundance: -

CDR3nt: TGTGCCAGCAGTTTAGGCGGGGGGCCCGATGAGCAGTTCTTC
CDR3aa: CASSLGGGPDEQFF
j_gene: TRBJ2-1
v_gene: TRBV12-3/TRBV12-4
d_gene: TRBD2
abundance: few

CDR3nt: TGCAGCGTTACCTTAACCACAGGGGAGGAGACCCAGTACTTC
CDR3aa: CSVTLTTGEETQYF
j_gene: TRBJ2-5
v_gene: TRBV29-1
d_gene: TRBD1
abundance: -